The T cell receptor beta chain under discussion was sequenced for a study of blood T cell repertoires in COVID-19. Study background: Whether acute or convalescent, the COVID-19 samples came from the United States, Italy and Spain. Sources were T cells, B-cell-depleted T cells, or PBMCs; the material itself was cDNA or gDNA.

Original analysis: Reference gene primer amplification yielded estimated nucleated cell counts. Profiling relied on immunoSEQ multiplex PCR, and the TCRdb table lists in-frame clones only, not all of them. For V, J and clone size, that table is used; D and trimming come from the DNA. The sample carries under 250,000 clones, around four fifths recorded once. Germline CDR1 reads SQVTM; CDR2 reads ANQGSEA. Trimming at V came to 7 bases and at J to 4 bases, leaving 13 bases not matched to a gene. The CDR3 extends over 16 amino acids. The sample was peripheral blood. The genes are TRBV29-1 and TRBJ2-2; TRBD2 matches at 9 bases. The receptor comes from an older woman who had recovered from COVID-19. The CDR3 loop reads CSATPVRGGSTGELFF. The CDR3 bases are TGCAGCGCCACTCCTGTGCGGGGGGGCAGCACCGGGGAGCTGTTTTTT.